This T cell receptor beta chain was captured by sequencing in a study of read filtering for tumor transcriptome and immune sequencing. Of note for this clonotype: Being one base from a much bigger clone, this may be a read error.

CDR3 length: 15 amino acids. Germline V lookup: CDR1 SGHNT, CDR2 YYREEE (reference sequence). The library was built from roughly 400 ng RNA with molecular barcoded adaptors for alpha/delta and beta/gamma chains. TCRdb reprocessed the reads via MiXCR and lists one record per CDR3 protein. The sample records approximately 150,000 distinct CDR3 sequences, less than 15% being singletons. The rearrangement uses TRBV5-4 and TRBJ1-3; D unresolved. The TCR comes from a donor at least 40 years old with multiple myeloma. The sequenced material came from a population of CD138-negative cells sorted from bone marrow. CDR3 in amino acids: CDSSLGENSGNTIYF. CDR3 in DNA: TGTGACAGCAGCCTGGGTGAAAACTCTGGAAACACCATATATTTT.